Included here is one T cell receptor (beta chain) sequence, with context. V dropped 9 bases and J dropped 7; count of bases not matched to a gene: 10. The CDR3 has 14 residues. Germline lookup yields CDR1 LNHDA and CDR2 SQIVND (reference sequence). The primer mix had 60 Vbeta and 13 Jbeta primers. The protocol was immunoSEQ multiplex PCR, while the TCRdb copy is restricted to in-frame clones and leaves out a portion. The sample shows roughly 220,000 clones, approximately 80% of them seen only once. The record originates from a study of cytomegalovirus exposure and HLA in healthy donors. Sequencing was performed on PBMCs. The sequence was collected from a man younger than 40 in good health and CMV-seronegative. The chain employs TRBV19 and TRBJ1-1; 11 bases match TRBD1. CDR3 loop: CASSGWDRGDEAFF. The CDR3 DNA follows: TGTGCCAGCAGTGGGTGGGACAGGGGGGATGAAGCTTTCTTT.